The T cell receptor beta chain described here comes from a study of spatial heterogeneity in lung cancer. One entry per CDR3 protein results from TCRdb running MiXCR on the 5' RACE reads. The sample gives tens of thousands of distinct CDR3 sequences, about 9.4% of which show up once; about 7% is in the top ten. This clonotype appeared a few times. Time point in this sample: sample taken at primary tumor resection. Whole RNA came from tumor, nontumor lung or frozen PBMC and was sequenced without being sorted. The source is a male donor with early-stage non-small cell lung cancer. The sample in question was PBMCs, obtained at surgery.

The CDR3 region is CASSLGGGQGRYGYTF. CDR3 nucleotides: TGTGCCAGCAGCTTGGGCGGGGGACAGGGTCGCTATGGCTACACCTTC. The V gene is TRBV7-3, the J gene TRBJ1-2, with 9 bases aligning to TRBD1. Germline V CDR1 and CDR2: SGHTA, FQGTGA. This CDR3 is 16 amino acids long. The V gene end was trimmed by 3 bases and the J gene end by 4 bases; junction bases not matched to a gene: 9.